These 11 T cell receptor beta chains came from one sample sequenced in a study of blood T cells in healthy people across ages. Next came a second PCR, run for about 6 to 11 cycles, which used a sample-barcoded 5' primer along with a J-beta primer mix. TCRdb ran MiXCR on the 5' RACE reads and lists one entry per CDR3 protein. The profile shows nearly 1 million distinct CDR3 sequences, around 54% of them singletons. Sequencing input: blood. These receptors all come from a woman aged 60-75 years in good health.

At least ten counts were recorded for this clonotype. This rearrangement joins TRBV29-1 to TRBJ2-7, with D possibly matching TRBD2 (6 bases). V was clipped by 5 bases and J by 2 bases, with 16 bases between them. Germline V gene lookup returns CDR1 SQVTM and CDR2 ANQGSEA. This CDR3 contains 14 residues. The CDR3 loop reads CSVISSGFTYEQYF. The CDR3 DNA reads TGCAGCGTTATTTCGAGCGGGTTTACCTACGAGCAGTACTTC.

This clonotype came up a few times. This chain links TRBV12-3 or TRBV12-4 with TRBJ2-7, with unresolved D. The CDR3 is 13 amino acids. Trimming took off 3 bases at V and 0 bases at J, with 6 bases between the two ends. Written as DNA, the CDR3 is TGTGCCAGCAGTTTCGTGGGCTCCTACGAGCAGTACTTC. Translation gives CASSFVGSYEQYF.

This clonotype was counted between two and nine times. The chain recombines TRBV10-3 with TRBJ2-4; 8 nucleotides line up with TRBD2. The DNA matches TRBJ2-7 better at its end, which makes the J call doubtful. This CDR3 has 18 residues. Per the germline V gene, CDR1 is ENHRY and CDR2 is SYGVKD. As DNA, the CDR3 is TGTGCCATCAGTGAGTTTGGGCAGGGGATAGCGGGAACCCACGAGCAGTACTTC. Translating it yields CAISEFGQGIAGTHEQYF.

The V call is TRBV12-3 or TRBV12-4, the J call TRBJ2-4; D possibly corresponds to TRBD1 (5 bases). The length of the CDR3 is 12 residues. V was clipped by 5 bases and J by 8 bases, with 10 bases between them. The CDR3: CASSAQGYIQYF. The DNA for the CDR3 is TGTGCCAGCAGTGCGCAGGGATACATTCAGTACTTC.

V gene TRBV18 combines with J gene TRBJ2-3; D may be TRBD1 (5 bases). V lost 6 bases to trimming and J lost 2 bases, with 15 bases between them. CDR1 and CDR2 (germline): KGHSH, LQKENI. The CDR3 sequence is 15 residues long. CDR3 amino acids: CASSTRKGNTDTQYF. The DNA for the CDR3 is TGTGCCAGCTCGACGAGAAAGGGGAACACAGATACGCAGTATTTT. Full variable domain (missing parts from reference TRBV18 and TRBJ2-3): NAGVMQNPRHLVRRRGQEARLRCSPMKGHSHVYWYRQLPEEGLKFMVYLQKENIIDESGMPKERFSAEFPKEGPSILRIQQVVRGDSAAYFCASSTRKGNTDTQYFGPGTRLTVL.

This chain connects TRBV12-3 or TRBV12-4 to TRBJ2-7; D unresolved. The end of the DNA is better explained by TRBJ2-5, so the J call may be wrong. CDR3 length: 11 amino acids. The CDR3 nucleotides read TGTGCCAGCACCCACGGGGAGACCCAGTACTTC. It is translated as CASTHGETQYF.

The rearrangement links TRBV6-2 or TRBV6-3 to TRBJ2-2, with 8 positions matching TRBD2. Germline values: CDR1 MNHEY, CDR2 SVGEGT. Unmatched junction bases numbered 4, after V lost 3 bases and J lost 4 bases. The length of the CDR3 is 15 residues. CDR3 DNA sequence: TGTGCCAGCAGTTATGCCGCGGGAGGCACCGGGGAGCTGTTTTTT. The encoded protein is CASSYAAGGTGELFF.

This clonotype has more than one count but fewer than ten. J is TRBJ2-7 and V is TRBV7-2; D call uncertain. CDR3 length: 13 residues. The germline CDR1 and CDR2 sequences are SGHTA and FQGNSA. Trimming shortened V by 3 bases and J by 1 base, and 7 bases separated the two germline ends. The CDR3 spells CASSLKQSYEQYF. The CDR3 DNA reads as TGTGCCAGCAGCTTGAAACAGTCCTACGAGCAGTACTTC.

V and J are TRBV14 and TRBJ2-4; the match to TRBD1 covers 7 bases. The tail of the sequence fits TRBJ2-7 better, so the J call may be wrong. Germline V gene data show CDR1 as SGHDN and CDR2 as FVKESK. The CDR3 is 14 residues long. CDR3 region: CASSQLGQSYEQYF. For the CDR3, the DNA is TGTGCCAGCAGCCAACTGGGACAGTCCTACGAGCAGTACTTC.

CDR3 protein: CSARDRGTGELFF. Written as DNA, the CDR3 is TGCAGTGCTAGAGATCGGGGGACCGGGGAGCTGTTTTTT. The rearrangement links TRBV20-1 to TRBJ2-2; perhaps TRBD2 as D (6 bases). Trimming left V 0 bases short and J 5 bases short, with 7 bases between. The CDR3 sequence is 13 residues long. In germline, CDR1 is DFQATT, CDR2 SNEGSKA (reference sequence).

In the case of this clonotype: This may come from a read error, since a much larger clone is one base off. This chain joins TRBV5-5 and TRBJ2-3, with TRBD2 identical over 7 bases. The ends lost 6 bases at V and 0 bases at J; junction bases unmatched: 10. This CDR3 is built from 16 residues. The germline V gene encodes CDR1 SGHKS and CDR2 YYEKEE (reference sequence). CDR3: CASKPTSGGSTDTQYF. CDR3 DNA sequence: TGTGCCAGCAAACCAACTTCGGGGGGTAGCACAGATACGCAGTATTTT. Drawing the rest from reference TRBV5-5 and TRBJ2-3, the complete variable domain is DAGVTQSPTHLIKTRGQQVTLRCSPISGHKSVSWYQQVLGQGPQFIFQYYEKEERGRGNFPDRFSARQFPNYSSELNVNALLLGDSALYLCASKPTSGGSTDTQYFGPGTRLTVL.